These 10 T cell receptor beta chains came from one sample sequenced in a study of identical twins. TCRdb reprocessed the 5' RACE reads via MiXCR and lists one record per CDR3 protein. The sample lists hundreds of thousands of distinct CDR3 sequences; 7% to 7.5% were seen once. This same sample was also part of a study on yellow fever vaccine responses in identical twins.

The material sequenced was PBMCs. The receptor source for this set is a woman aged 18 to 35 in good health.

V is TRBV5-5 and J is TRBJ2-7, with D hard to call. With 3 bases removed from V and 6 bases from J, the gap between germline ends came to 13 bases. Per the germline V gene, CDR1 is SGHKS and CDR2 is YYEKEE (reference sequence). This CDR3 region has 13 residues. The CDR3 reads CASSSPETAEQYF. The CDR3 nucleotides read TGTGCCAGCAGCTCGCCCGAGACGGCCGAGCAGTACTTC. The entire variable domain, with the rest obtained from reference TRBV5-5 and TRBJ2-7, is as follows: DAGVTQSPTHLIKTRGQQVTLRCSPISGHKSVSWYQQVLGQGPQFIFQYYEKEERGRGNFPDRFSARQFPNYSSELNVNALLLGDSALYLCASSSPETAEQYFGPGTRLTVT.

The CDR3 DNA is TGTGCCAGCAGCTCAATGACGCCGGGTGGCTACACCTTC. Its protein is CASSSMTPGGYTF. The chain carries TRBV9 and TRBJ1-2; no clear D. The V and J ends lost 4 bases and 7 bases respectively, with 14 bases between them. The germline V gene has CDR1 SGDLS and CDR2 YYNGEE. The CDR3 spans 13 residues.

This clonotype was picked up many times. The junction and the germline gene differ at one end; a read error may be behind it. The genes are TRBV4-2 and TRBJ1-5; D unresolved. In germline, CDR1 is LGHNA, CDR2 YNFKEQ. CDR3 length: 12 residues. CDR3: CASSQGKQPQHF. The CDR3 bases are TGTGCCAGCAGCCAAGGCAAACAGCCCCAGCATTTT.

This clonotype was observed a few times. The CDR3 spells CASTLPSKGMFDYGYTF. For the CDR3, the DNA is TGTGCCAGCACCCTACCCAGTAAAGGGATGTTCGACTATGGCTACACCTTC. V gene TRBV12-3 or TRBV12-4 combines with J gene TRBJ1-2; D gene uncertain. The CDR3 consists of 17 residues. V was pared by 7 bases and J by 3 bases, with 24 bases between.

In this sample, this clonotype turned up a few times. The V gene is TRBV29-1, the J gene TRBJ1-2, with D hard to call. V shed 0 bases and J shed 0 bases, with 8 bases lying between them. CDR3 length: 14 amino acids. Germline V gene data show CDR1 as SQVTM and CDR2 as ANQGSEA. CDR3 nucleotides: TGCAGCGTTGAAGAATCACCACCTAACTATGGCTACACCTTC. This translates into CSVEESPPNYGYTF.

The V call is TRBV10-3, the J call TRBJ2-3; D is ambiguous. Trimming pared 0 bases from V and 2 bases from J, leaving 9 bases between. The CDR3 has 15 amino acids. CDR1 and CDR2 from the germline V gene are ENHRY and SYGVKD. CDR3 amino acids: CAISESEDYTDTQYF. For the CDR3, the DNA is TGTGCCATCAGTGAGTCAGAGGATTACACAGATACGCAGTATTTT.

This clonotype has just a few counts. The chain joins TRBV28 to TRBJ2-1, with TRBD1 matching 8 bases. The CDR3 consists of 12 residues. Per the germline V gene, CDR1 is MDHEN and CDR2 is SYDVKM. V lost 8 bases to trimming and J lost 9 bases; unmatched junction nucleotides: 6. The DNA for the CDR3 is TGTGCCAGCGGACAGGGCGGCGGTGAGCAGTTCTTC. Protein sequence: CASGQGGGEQFF.

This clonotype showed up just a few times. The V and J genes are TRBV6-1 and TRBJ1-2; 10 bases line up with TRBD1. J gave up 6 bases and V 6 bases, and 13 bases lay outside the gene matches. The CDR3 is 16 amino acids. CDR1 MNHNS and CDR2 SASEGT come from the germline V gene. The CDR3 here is CASRMGQGKGVDGYTF. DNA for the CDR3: TGTGCCAGCAGAATGGGACAGGGGAAGGGGGTCGATGGCTACACCTTC.

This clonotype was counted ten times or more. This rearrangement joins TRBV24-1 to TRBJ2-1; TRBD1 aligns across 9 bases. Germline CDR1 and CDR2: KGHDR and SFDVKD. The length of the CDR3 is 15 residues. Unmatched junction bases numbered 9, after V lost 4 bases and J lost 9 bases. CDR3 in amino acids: CATSEPGQGRSEQFF. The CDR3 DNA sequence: TGTGCCACCAGTGAACCCGGACAGGGGAGGAGTGAGCAGTTCTTC.

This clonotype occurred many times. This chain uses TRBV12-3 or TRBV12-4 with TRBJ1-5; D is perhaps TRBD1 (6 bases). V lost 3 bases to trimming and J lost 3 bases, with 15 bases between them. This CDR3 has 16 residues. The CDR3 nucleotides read TGTGCCAGCAGTTTCGGGGGGCCCGCGAACAATCAGCCCCAGCATTTT. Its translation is CASSFGGPANNQPQHF.